This TCR beta chain was captured in a study of T-cell reconstitution after alpha-beta-depleted transplantation in children. Findings and limits, study-wide: Surviving recipient cells, namely T cells and thymic progenitors, were the source of high day-60 TCRbeta diversity in some patients. The origin of alpha-beta T cells about two months after transplant was reportedly several hundred expanded graft clones. Newly generated T cells supplied most T-cell counts and diversity one year post-transplant.

The CDR3 sequence is 13 residues long. Trimming took 6 bases from V and 7 from J, leaving 12 bases between them. Unique molecular identifiers tagged the TCRbeta library. Using its own MiXCR run on the PCR reads, TCRdb lists one record per CDR3 protein. The sample gives around 960,000 distinct CDR3 sequences, about 30% of which show up once; over 25% is in the top ten. This clonotype has a count of ten or more. Its antigen remains unidentified. The sequencing here drew on PBMCs, mostly from graft donor cells, taken 360 days after TCRalphabeta/CD19-depleted stem cell transplant. This clonotype was obtained from a boy less than two years old who had a stem cell transplant for SCID, so the T cells may come from the graft donor. The chain has TRBV12-3 or TRBV12-4 and TRBJ2-2, with D possibly TRBD2 on 6 matching bases. The DNA of the CDR3 is TGTGCCAGCAGCCCGACTAGAAGCGGGGAGCTGTTTTTT. Encoded protein: CASSPTRSGELFF.